Below, one TCR beta chain is given with its context. The antigen is undetermined. MiXCR, applied by TCRdb to the RT-PCR reads, yields one record per CDR3 protein. The table has 450,000 to 600,000 distinct CDR3 sequences, around 8% seen once. This sample was included in a study of response to subunit inactivated influenza vaccine. Study findings and constraints: Seasonal influenza vaccination, on each occasion, was suggested by the authors to recruit few new T cells.

This CDR3 region has 10 residues. With 5 bases removed from V and 7 bases from J, the gap between germline ends came to 8 bases. From germline, CDR1 is GTSNPN and CDR2 SVGIG (reference sequence). The sequencing here drew on PBMCs from blood, taken around 25 months after vaccination. The chain employs TRBV30 and TRBJ1-1, with D unclear. The source of this sequence is a man between 50 and 70 years old who received an inactivated influenza vaccine. The CDR3 bases are TGTGCCTGGGGGGTAGGTGAAGCTTTCTTT. It codes for CAWGVGEAFF.